This TCR beta chain was profiled in a study of radiotherapy plus CTLA-4 blockade in lung cancer. Study at large: There were objective responses in roughly 17% of patients, and around 31% had disease control. Study observations and caveats: In blood, after radiotherapy plus ipilimumab, tumor-derived TCR clones expanded. Early blood T cell clone changes and increased post-radiation serum interferon-beta were reportedly the strongest response predictors.

Focal radiation plus CTLA-4 blockade with ipilimumab was given to patients with chemo-refractory metastatic non-small-cell lung cancer. The table lists this clone with a count of one. The target antigen is unknown. Generated by immunoSEQ multiplex PCR, the TCRdb table keeps only in-frame clones and is missing some. Altogether 65,000 to 85,000 clones are present, 70% to 85% being singletons, with the ten largest covering approximately 9.9%. Germline CDR1 MNHNS, CDR2 SASEGT. CDR3 size: 13 residues. Between the trimmed V and J ends, which lost 7 bases and 3 bases, there was a span of 12 bases. The chain recombines TRBV6-1 with TRBJ2-5, with a weak D call TRBD2 (5 bases). The TCR sequence derives from a human donor with non-small cell lung cancer whose response to radiotherapy plus ipilimumab could not be evaluated. Sequenced here: peripheral blood, sampled from a patient treated with radiotherapy plus ipilimumab. CDR3 sequence: CASTFSGKETQYF. As DNA, the CDR3 is TGTGCCAGCACCTTTTCGGGGAAAGAGACCCAGTACTTC.